This T cell receptor (beta chain) was profiled in a study of a mutant IDH1 vaccine in newly diagnosed glioma. Study in general: The study started vaccination 4-6 weeks after radiotherapy alone, or with temozolomide cycles. Broader study findings: Pseudoprogression appeared independent of alterations in top peripheral clonotypes.

CDR1 and CDR2 from the germline V gene are MGHRA and YSYEKL. This CDR3 comprises 16 residues. V was trimmed by 1 base and J by 0 bases, leaving 9 bases between them. This clone appeared a single time. The antigen is unknown. Profiling relied on immunoSEQ multiplex PCR, and the TCRdb table lists in-frame clones only, not all of them. The sample lists under 55,000 clones, around 90% occurring once. Time point of the sample: week 11, during vaccination. Alongside topical imiquimod, each dose of vaccine comprised 300 ug of mutant IDH1 20-mer peptide. This chain links TRBV4-1 with TRBJ1-4; D call uncertain. The specimen was PBMCs, collected from a glioma patient whose treatment included an IDH1 peptide vaccine. The clonotype was recovered from a middle-aged man with glioma. CDR3 sequence reads: CASSQAATSTNEKLFF. In DNA form, the CDR3 reads TGCGCCAGCAGCCAAGCTGCGACCTCAACTAATGAAAAACTGTTTTTT.